The clone carrying this T cell receptor (beta chain) appeared a single time. This CDR3 comprises 14 residues. The V and J ends lost 6 bases and 4 bases, in that order; junction bases with no gene match: 7. From germline, CDR1 is LNHDA and CDR2 SQIVND (reference sequence). This sample was taken from a study of blood T cell repertoires in COVID-19. In the study's own analysis: Amplified reference gene primers provided the basis for estimating nucleated cell counts. This table comes from immunoSEQ multiplex PCR, and its TCRdb copy is limited to in-frame clones, with some not included. V, J and clone size were drawn from that table, and D and trimming were deduced from the DNA. The sample lists tens of thousands of clones, roughly 80% seen once, with approximately 15% in the top ten.

V usage is TRBV19 and J usage is TRBJ2-5; 8 bases line up with TRBD2. Source material: peripheral blood. The sequence was obtained from a man in his sixties with acute or convalescent COVID-19. This chain's CDR3 is CASSQTGGRETQYF. The CDR3 region has the DNA TGTGCCAGTAGCCAGACGGGGGGGCGAGAGACCCAGTACTTC.